The 31 T cell receptor beta chains reported below all come from one sample, sequenced in a study of control samples from healthy donors and cancer patients. Clones were sequenced by immunoSEQ multiplex PCR, and TCRdb holds only the in-frame ones, with some missing. This table holds 150,000 or so clones, roughly 93% found once. Sequenced sample: blood. The receptors originated from a young man in good health.

The J gene is TRBJ2-1, the V gene TRBV27; TRBD2 aligns across 9 bases. This CDR3 region has 18 residues. V dropped 6 bases and J dropped 3; count of bases not matched to a gene: 15. Germline loops: CDR1 MNHEY, CDR2 SMNVEV (reference sequence). This CDR3 reads CASREVVRGRAVYNEQFF. CDR3 nucleotide sequence: TGTGCCAGCAGAGAGGTAGTACGCGGGAGGGCGGTCTACAATGAGCAGTTCTTC.

The V and J genes are TRBV2 and TRBJ1-4, with D unclear. Germline V CDR1 and CDR2: SNHLY, FYNNEI. Between the trimmed V and J ends, which lost 7 bases and 1 base, there was a span of 7 bases. This CDR3 has 13 amino acids. In DNA, the CDR3 is TGTGCCAGCAAAGCACAAACTAATGAAAAACTGTTTTTT. Protein sequence: CASKAQTNEKLFF.

This chain links TRBV9 with TRBJ1-6; no firm D call. V lost 4 bases, J lost 0 bases, and 20 bases lay in between. This CDR3 has 19 amino acids. CDR1 is SGDLS, CDR2 YYNGEE, per germline. This CDR3 is CASSSSPGYQSSYNSPLHF. DNA of the CDR3: TGTGCCAGCAGCTCATCTCCGGGATATCAGAGCTCCTATAATTCACCCCTCCACTTT.

The chain carries TRBV11-2 and TRBJ2-6; D is undetermined. Per germline, CDR1 SGHAT and CDR2 FQNNGV. This CDR3 has 13 residues. Between the trimmed V and J ends, which lost 4 bases and 5 bases, there was a span of 6 bases. As DNA, the CDR3 is TGTGCCAGCAGCTGGGTACGGGCCAACGTCCTGACTTTC. Its translation: CASSWVRANVLTF.

This clone came up once. J is TRBJ1-4 and V is TRBV7-2; TRBD1 is a possible D gene (6 bases). Germline-derived CDR1 and CDR2 are SGHTA and FQGNSA. CDR3 size: 17 residues. V lost 6 bases to trimming and J lost 3 bases, with 20 bases between them. The CDR3 DNA reads TGTGCCAGCAGTGGAGAAATACAGGGTTTTCCTAATGAAAAACTGTTTTTT. Translation: CASSGEIQGFPNEKLFF. The full variable domain, with the rest looked up from reference TRBV7-2 and TRBJ1-4, is GAGVSQSPSNKVTEKGKDVELRCDPISGHTALYWYRQSLGQGLEFLIYFQGNSAPDKSGLPSDRFSAERTGGSVSTLTIQRTQQEDSAVYLCASSGEIQGFPNEKLFFGSGTQLSVL.

The chain combines TRBV14 with TRBJ2-7; tentatively, D is TRBD2 (6 bases). Trimming removed 4 bases at V and 2 bases at J, with 18 bases between. The CDR3 has 16 amino acids. Germline V gives CDR1 SGHDN, CDR2 FVKESK. The CDR3, as DNA: TGTGCCAGCAGCCCCACCCCGGGGGTCCCACCCTACGAGCAGTACTTC. This codes for CASSPTPGVPPYEQYF.

This clone was recorded once. The chain uses TRBV19 and TRBJ2-2; possibly TRBD1 or TRBD2 for D (5 bases each). CDR1 LNHDA and CDR2 SQIVND come from the germline V gene (reference sequence). The CDR3 extends over 19 amino acids. V was clipped by 7 bases and J by 0 bases, with 24 bases between them. The CDR3 DNA is TGTGCCAGTATTCCGGGGCGTGGACTTGCCAGCGCGAACACCGGGGAGCTGTTTTTT. Encoded protein: CASIPGRGLASANTGELFF.

V usage is TRBV2 and J usage is TRBJ1-3; D ambiguous. Per germline, CDR1 SNHLY and CDR2 FYNNEI. Trimming stripped 4 bases from V and 2 bases from J, with 12 bases between. This CDR3 is 15 amino acids long. The CDR3 spells CASSVGGDPGNTIYF. CDR3 DNA: TGTGCCAGCAGTGTGGGCGGTGATCCTGGAAACACCATATATTTT.

The chain links TRBV4-1 to TRBJ2-7; TRBD1 matches 7 bases. V lost 4 bases, J lost 3 bases, and 3 bases stayed unmatched. This CDR3 spans 13 amino acids. From germline, CDR1 is MGHRA and CDR2 YSYEKL. CDR3 residues: CASSLGTDYEQYF. The CDR3 DNA follows: TGCGCCAGCAGCCTCGGGACAGACTACGAGCAGTACTTC.

The chain is built from TRBV9 and TRBJ2-7; TRBD2 aligns across 7 bases. V was pared by 0 bases and J by 1 base, with 13 bases of the junction left unmatched. Germline lookup yields CDR1 SGDLS and CDR2 YYNGEE. The CDR3 has 18 residues. The CDR3 coding sequence is TGTGCCAGCAGCGTAGGTGAAATTTTTGCGGGAGAATCCTACGAGCAGTACTTC. Encoded protein: CASSVGEIFAGESYEQYF.

V is TRBV29-1 and J is TRBJ1-2; perhaps TRBD1 as D (5 bases). This CDR3 region has 13 residues. CDR1 and CDR2 (germline): SQVTM, ANQGSEA. V dropped 4 bases and J dropped 3 bases, with 12 bases sitting between them. The CDR3 coding sequence is TGCAGCGTTGGGCAGGGCTTGGACTATGGCTACACCTTC. Translation: CSVGQGLDYGYTF.

The genes are TRBV6-5 and TRBJ2-7; 10 bases agree with TRBD2. Looked up from germline, CDR1 is MNHEY and CDR2 is SVGAGI. This CDR3 has 15 residues. V gave up 4 bases and J gave up 2 bases; unmatched junction bases: 5. This chain's CDR3 is CASSLSGGDPYEQYF. The CDR3 region has the DNA TGTGCCAGCAGTTTAAGCGGGGGGGACCCCTACGAGCAGTACTTC.

J is TRBJ1-2 and V is TRBV5-6; D is uncertain. Germline V gene sequence: CDR1 SGHDT, CDR2 YYEEEE. The CDR3 has 14 residues. Trimming took off 3 bases at V and 3 bases at J, with 12 bases between the two ends. CDR3 DNA: TGTGCCAGCAGCTATGTCATCGTTGACTATGGCTACACCTTC. Amino acids: CASSYVIVDYGYTF. Together with reference TRBV5-6 and TRBJ1-2, the CDR3 gives the full variable domain: DAGVTQSPTHLIKTRGQQVTLRCSPKSGHDTVSWYQQALGQGPQFIFQYYEEEERQRGNFPDRFSGHQFPNYSSELNVNALLLGDSALYLCASSYVIVDYGYTFGSGTRLTVV.

The chain joins TRBV7-8 to TRBJ2-3, with D uncertain. Germline V gene data show CDR1 as SGHVS and CDR2 as FQNEAQ. Trimming took 5 bases from V and 2 from J, leaving 5 bases between them. This CDR3 is 12 amino acids long. The CDR3: CASSLHTDTQYF. In DNA, the CDR3 is TGTGCCAGCAGCCTTCACACAGATACGCAGTATTTT.

The chain recombines TRBV30 with TRBJ1-4; D is ambiguous. CDR3 length: 13 residues. Germline V gives CDR1 GTSNPN, CDR2 SVGIG (reference sequence). V dropped 3 bases and J dropped 4 bases, with 9 bases sitting between them. In DNA, the CDR3 is TGTGCCTGGAGAAGACAAGTTAATGAAAAACTGTTTTTT. It encodes CAWRRQVNEKLFF. Full variable domain (missing parts from reference TRBV30 and TRBJ1-4): SQTIHQWPATLVQPVGSPLSLECTVEGTSNPNLYWYRQAAGRGLQLLFYSVGIGQISSEVPQNLSASRPQDRQFILSSKKLLLSDSGFYLCAWRRQVNEKLFFGSGTQLSVL.

This chain joins TRBV11-2 and TRBJ1-1, with D possibly being TRBD1 (5 bases). Germline CDR1 reads SGHAT; CDR2 reads FQNNGV. This CDR3 has 12 residues. Trimming removed 6 bases at V and 7 bases at J, with 12 bases between. The CDR3 DNA reads TGTGCCAGCAGTCCAGGGATAGATGAAGCTTTCTTT. The encoded protein is CASSPGIDEAFF.

The rearrangement uses TRBV16 and TRBJ1-5; D is undetermined. The CDR3 sequence is 18 residues long. V dropped 0 bases and J dropped 4 bases, with 19 bases sitting between them. Germline lookup yields CDR1 KGHSY and CDR2 FQNENV. The CDR3 loop is CASSQSTLGGSTNQPQHF. The CDR3, as DNA: TGTGCCAGCAGCCAATCAACTCTCGGCGGATCCACTAATCAGCCCCAGCATTTT.

This chain connects TRBV5-1 to TRBJ2-3; D unresolved. The germline CDR1 and CDR2 sequences are SGHRS and YFSETQ. The CDR3 spans 16 residues. The germline V and J ends were trimmed by 4 bases and 2 bases, with 17 bases remaining between them. In DNA form, the CDR3 reads TGCGCCAGCAGCCCAGCAGGCGGCAGCATCACAGATACGCAGTATTTT. Its protein is CASSPAGGSITDTQYF.

The chain links TRBV9 to TRBJ2-5; D not certain. Germline V lookup: CDR1 SGDLS, CDR2 YYNGEE. CDR3 length: 16 amino acids. Trimming stripped 1 base from V and 3 bases from J, with 16 bases between. The CDR3 DNA reads TGTGCCAGCAGCGTAAGAGGAAATGAAGGTAAAGAGACCCAGTACTTC. Its translation is CASSVRGNEGKETQYF.

The J gene is TRBJ1-2, the V gene TRBV19; D gene ambiguous. V lost 3 bases, J lost 0 bases, and 11 bases lay in between. The CDR3 extends over 15 amino acids. Germline V CDR1 and CDR2: LNHDA, SQIVND (reference sequence). The CDR3 DNA reads TGTGCCAGTAGTATTTCTCAGAGGGCTAACTATGGCTACACCTTC. Protein: CASSISQRANYGYTF.

The rearrangement joins TRBV9 to TRBJ2-1; D gene ambiguous. Deletions cut 0 bases from V and 2 bases from J, with 6 bases between. Germline-derived CDR1 and CDR2 are SGDLS and YYNGEE. This CDR3 is 14 amino acids long. The CDR3 DNA reads TGTGCCAGCAGCGTAGGCCTACCCTACAATGAGCAGTTCTTC. Its protein is CASSVGLPYNEQFF.

This sequence joins TRBV10-3 and TRBJ2-7; D perhaps matches TRBD2 (7 bases). The length of the CDR3 is 15 residues. CDR1 and CDR2 from the germline V gene are ENHRY and SYGVKD. Trimming left V 6 bases short and J 3 bases short, with 18 bases between. As DNA, the CDR3 is TGTGCCATCAGCGACAGTGGGGGGGGCCTCTACGAGCAGTACTTC. Protein sequence: CAISDSGGGLYEQYF.

J is TRBJ1-1 and V is TRBV9; weak D call: TRBD1 (6 bases). This CDR3 spans 15 amino acids. Per the germline V gene, CDR1 is SGDLS and CDR2 is YYNGEE. V was pared by 0 bases and J by 6 bases, with 15 bases between. CDR3 loop: CASSVEPRGVAEAFF. The CDR3 DNA follows: TGTGCCAGCAGCGTAGAACCCAGGGGAGTCGCTGAAGCTTTCTTT.

This clone occurred a few times. The CDR3 is CASSLSGISYEQYF. CDR3 DNA: TGCGCCAGCAGCTTGTCTGGCATTTCCTACGAGCAGTACTTC. This chain connects TRBV5-1 to TRBJ2-7; the D is unclear. Looked up from germline, CDR1 is SGHRS and CDR2 is YFSETQ. The CDR3 contains 14 residues. The germline V and J ends were trimmed by 1 base and 1 base, with 9 bases remaining between them.

The chain recombines TRBV24-1 with TRBJ2-2; 7 bases fit TRBD1. The germline V gene has CDR1 KGHDR and CDR2 SFDVKD. The CDR3 has 14 residues. The J segment lost 5 bases and the V segment lost 7 bases, leaving 6 bases of the junction unmatched. The CDR3 nucleotides are TGTGCCACCAGAGATGACAGGGAAACCGGGGAGCTGTTTTTT. Its protein product is CATRDDRETGELFF.

This chain uses TRBV13 with TRBJ1-1; D ambiguous. The CDR3 has 14 residues. Germline V gene data show CDR1 as PRHDT and CDR2 as FYEKMQ (reference sequence). Trimming took 5 bases from V and 2 from J, leaving 12 bases between them. CDR3 sequence reads: CASSPLTENTEAFF. The CDR3 nucleotides are TGTGCCAGCAGCCCCCTCACAGAAAACACTGAAGCTTTCTTT.

The chain combines TRBV5-1 with TRBJ1-3; no firm D call. This CDR3 is built from 15 residues. V lost 1 base and J 2 bases, leaving 10 bases between the germline ends. From germline, CDR1 is SGHRS and CDR2 YFSETQ. This chain's CDR3 is CASSLSDATGNTIYF. The CDR3 bases are TGCGCCAGCAGCTTGTCTGATGCCACTGGAAACACCATATATTTT. The full variable domain, in which reference TRBV5-1 and TRBJ1-3 provide the parts outside the CDR3, is KAGVTQTPRYLIKTRGQQVTLSCSPISGHRSVSWYQQTPGQGLQFLFEYFSETQRNKGNFPGRFSGRQFSNSRSEMNVSTLELGDSALYLCASSLSDATGNTIYFGEGSWLTVV.

This clone was detected only once. This sequence joins TRBV7-2 and TRBJ2-5; 7 bases align to TRBD1. This CDR3 contains 14 residues. Germline loops: CDR1 SGHTA, CDR2 FQGNSA. V lost 1 base and J lost 5; bases outside the gene matches: 4. The CDR3 reads CASSLDTGVETQYF. The CDR3 DNA follows: TGTGCCAGCAGCTTAGATACAGGGGTGGAGACCCAGTACTTC.

The V call is TRBV28, the J call TRBJ2-6; 7 bases match TRBD1. CDR3 size: 15 residues. Germline values: CDR1 MDHEN, CDR2 SYDVKM. After removal of 3 bases from V and 3 bases from J, the junction contained 2 bases not matched to a gene. The CDR3 region is CASSLRGLGANVLTF. In nucleotides, the CDR3 is TGTGCCAGCAGTTTGAGGGGGCTTGGGGCCAACGTCCTGACTTTC.

V is TRBV6-6 and J is TRBJ2-5, with D perhaps being TRBD1 or TRBD2 (5 bases each). The CDR3 extends over 14 amino acids. V was clipped by 5 bases and J by 10 bases, with 20 bases between them. The germline V gene encodes CDR1 MNHNY and CDR2 SVGAGI (reference sequence). CDR3 loop: CASSHSGTDASQYF. As DNA, the CDR3 is TGTGCCAGCAGTCATTCCGGGACGGACGCGAGCCAGTACTTC.

The genes are TRBV5-1 and TRBJ2-1, with 9 bases aligning to TRBD2. This CDR3 is 13 amino acids long. J was trimmed by 10 bases and V by 0 bases; bases with no gene match: 2. Per the germline V gene, CDR1 is SGHRS and CDR2 is YFSETQ. The CDR3 spells CASSLVSGGEQFF. As DNA, the CDR3 is TGCGCCAGCAGCTTGGTCAGCGGGGGGGAGCAGTTCTTC.